Following are 17 T cell receptor beta chains from one sample sequenced in a study of Ad26.COV2.S vaccination and SARS-CoV-2 variants. Treatment specified: 15 to 20 received Ad26.COV2.S at low or high dose, single or two shots; about 5 received placebo; per-sample allocation not given. Sampling happened 63 days after the first vaccine or placebo injection. Here immunoSEQ multiplex PCR was the method, and the copy in TCRdb shows in-frame clones only, minus some. The sample consists of around 370,000 clones, 70% to 90% of them appearing once. Sequences were derived from peripheral blood, sampled in a trial of Ad26.COV2.S vaccine versus placebo. These TCRs come from a person between 18 and 65 years old who received the Ad26.COV2.S COVID-19 vaccine or a placebo.

The J gene is TRBJ2-7, the V gene TRBV5-1; TRBD1 matches 7 bases. The ends lost 4 bases at V and 6 bases at J; junction bases unmatched: 4. There are 12 residues in the CDR3. Germline lookup yields CDR1 SGHRS and CDR2 YFSETQ. Written as DNA, the CDR3 is TGCGCCAGCAGCAGAGACAGGGTCGAGCAGTACTTC. This encodes CASSRDRVEQYF.

V is TRBV6-5 and J is TRBJ2-3, with D possibly matching TRBD1 (6 bases). The length of the CDR3 is 14 residues. Trimming took off 4 bases at V and 3 bases at J, with 11 bases between the two ends. Germline lookup yields CDR1 MNHEY and CDR2 SVGAGI. The CDR3 region has the DNA TGTGCCAGCAGTTCAGGGGTGGGGACAGATACGCAGTATTTT. This gives the protein CASSSGVGTDTQYF.

The rearrangement uses TRBV7-9 and TRBJ1-2; the D is unclear. CDR3 length equals 13 residues. V lost 5 bases and J 1 base, leaving 8 bases between the germline ends. Germline V gene lookup returns CDR1 SEHNR and CDR2 FQNEAQ (reference sequence). CDR3 amino acids: CASSHDINYGYTF. CDR3 nucleotides: TGTGCCAGCAGCCACGACATTAACTATGGCTACACCTTC. The whole variable domain, filled in from reference TRBV7-9 and TRBJ1-2, reads DTGVSQNPRHKITKRGQNVTFRCDPISEHNRLYWYRQTLGQGPEFLTYFQNEAQLEKSRLLSDRFSAERPKGSFSTLEIQRTEQGDSAMYLCASSHDINYGYTFGSGTRLTVV.

This clone was seen only once. The chain joins TRBV30 to TRBJ1-1, with TRBD1 as a possible D gene (5 bases). Germline V CDR1 and CDR2: GTSNPN, SVGIG (reference sequence). V shed 6 bases and J shed 8 bases, with 19 bases lying between them. The CDR3 consists of 13 residues. The CDR3 reads CACLGTANLEAFF. The CDR3 DNA sequence: TGTGCCTGCTTGGGGACCGCTAACTTAGAAGCTTTCTTT.

The sample holds a few counts of this clone. V gene TRBV4-1 combines with J gene TRBJ1-2; no clear D. The ends were cut back, 1 base at V and 2 bases at J, with 8 bases in the middle. Looked up from germline, CDR1 is MGHRA and CDR2 is YSYEKL. CDR3 length equals 14 residues. As DNA, the CDR3 is TGCGCCAGCAGCCAAGCACCAAAAAACTATGGCTACACCTTC. Translated: CASSQAPKNYGYTF.

The chain carries TRBV7-8 and TRBJ2-3; a weak D match, TRBD2 (7 bases). Trimming took 5 bases from V and 6 from J, leaving 15 bases between them. Germline CDR1 is SGHVS and CDR2 is FQNEAQ. The CDR3 loop spans 14 amino acids. CDR3 DNA sequence: TGTGCCAGCAGCCGAGGGGGGGGCATGGATACGCAGTATTTT. Translation: CASSRGGGMDTQYF.

The gene calls are TRBV7-9 and TRBJ2-5; D unclear. Trimming shortened V by 5 bases and J by 5 bases, and 18 bases separated the two germline ends. CDR1 is SEHNR, CDR2 FQNEAQ, per germline (reference sequence). The CDR3 is 15 residues long. The CDR3 DNA reads as TGTGCCAGCAGCCTACCAATAGGGTTTCAGGAGACCCAGTACTTC. Residues: CASSLPIGFQETQYF.

The chain has TRBV2 and TRBJ2-7; D gene ambiguous. The CDR3 has 12 amino acids. V was clipped by 7 bases and J by 3 bases, with 10 bases between them. Germline V gives CDR1 SNHLY, CDR2 FYNNEI. CDR3 nucleotides: TGTGCCAGCACGGTGACTCACTACGAGCAGTACTTC. It specifies CASTVTHYEQYF.

The chain joins TRBV7-2 to TRBJ2-2; no clear D. The V end lost 5 bases, the J end lost 7 bases, and 14 bases lay between the germline ends. The CDR3 covers 14 residues. The V gene's germline CDR1 is SGHTA and CDR2 FQGNSA. The CDR3 sequence is CASSQGLLLGELFF. CDR3 sequence (DNA): TGTGCCAGCAGCCAAGGCCTTTTACTCGGGGAGCTGTTTTTT.

The chain carries TRBV5-1 and TRBJ2-7; no clear D. Germline CDR1 is SGHRS and CDR2 is YFSETQ. Trimming removed 2 bases at V and 4 bases at J, with 10 bases between. CDR3 length equals 13 residues. The CDR3 region is CASSFQIDYEQYF. The CDR3 DNA reads as TGCGCCAGCAGCTTCCAGATCGATTACGAGCAGTACTTC.

V gene TRBV7-2 combines with J gene TRBJ2-7; D is ambiguous. V was clipped by 2 bases and J by 0 bases, with 5 bases between them. CDR1 is SGHTA, CDR2 FQGNSA, per germline. The CDR3 has 13 amino acids. The CDR3 here is CASSLHYSYEQYF. Written as DNA, the CDR3 is TGTGCCAGCAGCTTACACTACTCCTACGAGCAGTACTTC.

The CDR3 loop is CASGLVVAGEQETQYF. CDR3 bases: TGTGCTAGTGGTTTGGTGGTAGCGGGGGAACAAGAGACCCAGTACTTC. The chain is built from TRBV12-5 and TRBJ2-5, with TRBD2 matching over 9 bases. The CDR3 extends over 16 amino acids. V gave up 0 bases and J gave up 2 bases; unmatched junction bases: 4. Germline CDR1 is LGHNT and CDR2 is FRNRAP.

The rearrangement joins TRBV11-2 to TRBJ2-5; 7 bases are shared with TRBD1. Germline CDR1 SGHAT, CDR2 FQNNGV. The V segment lost 3 bases and the J segment 2 bases; nucleotides outside the gene matches: 9. The CDR3 is 16 amino acids. The CDR3 region is CASSFRQGRIQETQYF. DNA of the CDR3: TGTGCCAGCAGCTTCCGACAGGGAAGAATACAAGAGACCCAGTACTTC.

This sequence joins TRBV15 and TRBJ1-6; 10 positions match TRBD1. This CDR3 is 14 amino acids long. The V gene's germline CDR1 is LNHNV and CDR2 YYDKDF (reference sequence). J lost 8 bases, V lost 7 bases, and 5 bases had no gene match. The CDR3 region is CATNSGQGDSPLHF. CDR3 in DNA: TGTGCCACCAATTCCGGACAGGGGGATTCACCCCTCCACTTT.

This chain uses TRBV15 with TRBJ1-6; the D gene is possibly TRBD1 (5 bases). The ends were cut back, 1 base at V and 8 bases at J, with 9 bases in the middle. The CDR3 spans 14 residues. CDR1 and CDR2 from the germline V gene are LNHNV and YYDKDF (reference sequence). CDR3 amino acids: CATSRGGGDSPLHF. CDR3 nucleotides: TGTGCCACCAGCAGAGGGGGCGGTGATTCACCCCTCCACTTT.

The V call is TRBV19, the J call TRBJ2-1; D might be TRBD2 (6 bases). The CDR3 loop spans 14 amino acids. CDR1 and CDR2 from the germline V gene are LNHDA and SQIVND (reference sequence). Trimming shortened V by 4 bases and J by 3 bases, and 10 bases separated the two germline ends. The CDR3 spells CASSRSSVYNEQFF. The CDR3 region has the DNA TGTGCCAGTAGTAGATCTAGCGTCTACAATGAGCAGTTCTTC.

This chain joins TRBV5-1 and TRBJ2-3; D is uncertain. The CDR3 length is 12 residues. Germline V lookup: CDR1 SGHRS, CDR2 YFSETQ. Trimming pared 2 bases from V and 0 bases from J, leaving 1 base between. In nucleotides, the CDR3 is TGCGCCAGCAGCTTTAGCACAGATACGCAGTATTTT. It yields the protein CASSFSTDTQYF. The full variable domain, with the rest looked up from reference TRBV5-1 and TRBJ2-3, is KAGVTQTPRYLIKTRGQQVTLSCSPISGHRSVSWYQQTPGQGLQFLFEYFSETQRNKGNFPGRFSGRQFSNSRSEMNVSTLELGDSALYLCASSFSTDTQYFGPGTRLTVL.